The TCR beta chain described here comes from a study of cytomegalovirus exposure and HLA in healthy donors. Regarding the study as a whole: Links to common viral pathogens appeared, in a later analysis, for several of the most significant clusters. A later analysis, which compared TCR beta chains of equal frequency, found the HLA-associated ones more clonally expanded.

Per the germline V gene, CDR1 is LGHNA and CDR2 is YNFKEQ. V was trimmed by 4 bases and J by 4 bases, leaving 19 bases between them. The CDR3 covers 16 residues. Primers included in the PCR were 60 Vbeta and 13 Jbeta primers. Methods used by the authors: Unique TCR beta chains numbered approximately 80 million in a later analysis, with roughly 11 million shared. The method was immunoSEQ multiplex PCR; TCRdb's version includes in-frame clones alone and lacks a portion of them. The V and J calls and clone size are taken from that table; D and trimming were inferred from the DNA. The sample consists of 55,000 to 80,000 clones, roughly 74% of them appearing once. In the case of this clone: Its antigen is as yet unknown.

The sequence was obtained from a woman aged 25 to 39 in good health and CMV-seropositive. Sequenced material: PBMCs. The chain recombines TRBV4-2 with TRBJ1-2; TRBD1 is a possible D gene (6 bases). DNA for the CDR3: TGTGCCAGCAGCCCCCAGGGGCAGGGAGAGGCCTATGGCTACACCTTC. It yields the protein CASSPQGQGEAYGYTF.